A selection of T cell receptor beta chains follows, all from one sample in a study of blood T cell repertoires in COVID-19. Here immunoSEQ multiplex PCR was the method, and the copy in TCRdb shows in-frame clones only, minus some. This table holds under 200,000 clones, roughly 85% found once. Material for sequencing was peripheral blood. These receptors all stem from a woman over 75 with acute or convalescent COVID-19. Each CDR3 is given with its conserved first and last residue. A D gene is named only where the DNA matches it firmly. A clone size is listed for some rows: how often the clone was seen (once, few, many), or a class if it is expanded.

clone size	V gene	D gene	J gene	CDR3 protein	CDR3 DNA
.	TRBV6-2/TRBV6-3	.	TRBJ2-2	CASSYSFGGELFF	TGTGCCAGCAGTTACTCCTTCGGGGGGGAGCTGTTTTTT
.	TRBV29-1	TRBD1	TRBJ2-5	CSVGRDRVQETQYF	TGCAGCGTTGGGCGGGACAGGGTCCAAGAGACCCAGTACTTC
few	TRBV5-1	TRBD2	TRBJ2-3	CATGLAGSTDTQYF	TGCGCCACGGGCCTAGCGGGTAGCACAGATACGCAGTATTTT
few	TRBV14	TRBD2	TRBJ2-5	CASTPTKTSGSLETQYF	TGTGCCAGCACCCCAACTAAGACTAGCGGGAGTCTGGAGACCCAGTACTTC
.	TRBV5-1	.	TRBJ1-2	CASRMGRGNYGYTF	TGCGCCAGCAGGATGGGAAGAGGGAACTATGGCTACACCTTC
.	TRBV5-6	.	TRBJ2-3	CASSLMMAGTFIDTQYF	TGTGCCAGCAGCTTGATGATGGCGGGAACCTTTATTGATACGCAGTATTTT
.	TRBV6-5	TRBD2	TRBJ2-1	CASSGTSQGFNEQFF	TGTGCCAGCAGCGGGACTAGCCAAGGGTTCAATGAGCAGTTCTTC
.	TRBV9	TRBD2	TRBJ2-2	CASSVATGGAGELFF	TGTGCCAGCAGCGTAGCTACGGGGGGTGCCGGGGAGCTGTTTTTT
.	TRBV4-3	.	TRBJ2-3	CASSQDISRVIDTQYF	TGCGCCAGCAGCCAAGATATAAGCAGGGTGATAGATACGCAGTATTTT
.	TRBV7-2	TRBD2	TRBJ2-1	CASSLSGAGGRAREQFF	TGTGCCAGCAGCTTATCGGGAGCGGGAGGGCGTGCGCGTGAGCAGTTCTTC
.	TRBV20-1	.	TRBJ2-1	CSASGVLRDEQFF	TGCAGTGCTAGTGGAGTTCTCCGGGATGAGCAGTTCTTC
.	TRBV11-3	TRBD2	TRBJ2-1	CASSWGLAGSSDEQFF	TGTGCCAGCAGTTGGGGACTAGCGGGATCCTCGGATGAGCAGTTCTTC
.	TRBV15	TRBD2	TRBJ2-3	CATSRPFLTSGGSGTQYF	TGTGCCACCAGCAGACCCTTCCTGACTAGCGGGGGGTCGGGTACGCAGTATTTT
once	TRBV6-2/TRBV6-3	TRBD1	TRBJ2-7	CASSFQTGGGQSTYEQYF	TGTGCCAGCAGTTTCCAGACAGGGGGTGGCCAATCTACCTACGAGCAGTACTTC
.	TRBV28	.	TRBJ2-5	CASSLTPGAETQYF	TGTGCCAGCAGTTTAACGCCAGGGGCGGAGACCCAGTACTTC
.	TRBV19	TRBD1	TRBJ2-4	CASNDRGKNIQYF	TGTGCCAGTAACGACAGGGGCAAAAACATTCAGTACTTC
.	TRBV3-1/TRBV3-2	TRBD1	TRBJ1-3	CASSRSDLTGGGNTIYF	TGTGCCAGCAGCCGAAGCGATTTGACAGGGGGCGGAAACACCATATATTTT
.	TRBV9	TRBD2	TRBJ2-7	CASSVLAGNYEQYF	TGTGCCAGCAGCGTCTTAGCGGGAAACTACGAGCAGTACTTC
.	TRBV15	.	TRBJ2-6	CATSAQGVSGANVLTF	TGTGCCACCAGCGCCCAAGGAGTCTCTGGGGCCAACGTCCTGACTTTC
.	TRBV7-2	.	TRBJ2-7	CASSLGPGAQYEQYF	TGTGCCAGCAGCTTGGGGCCAGGGGCCCAATACGAGCAGTACTTC
.	TRBV5-3	.	TRBJ2-3	CARSLAKGGAHTDTQYF	TGTGCCAGAAGCTTGGCCAAGGGCGGGGCCCACACAGATACGCAGTATTTT
.	TRBV6-2/TRBV6-3	.	TRBJ2-5	CASSKLLKGLGRETQYF	TGTGCCAGCAGTAAGTTGCTGAAAGGACTGGGCCGCGAGACCCAGTACTTC
.	TRBV20-1	.	TRBJ1-2	CSARPTGGYTF	TGCAGTGCTAGACCGACAGGTGGCTACACCTTC
once	TRBV28	.	TRBJ1-2	CASSLDSYGYTF	TGTGCCAGCAGCCTGGACAGCTATGGCTACACCTTC
.	TRBV6-6	TRBD1	TRBJ2-7	CASSPSDRGSYEQYF	TGTGCCAGCAGTCCTTCTGACAGGGGCTCCTACGAGCAGTACTTC
.	TRBV28	.	TRBJ1-3	CASTLGGASSGNTIYF	TGTGCCAGCACTCTAGGGGGGGCCTCCTCTGGAAACACCATATATTTT
.	TRBV6-5	TRBD1	TRBJ2-7	CASSYDRESYEQYF	TGTGCCAGCAGTTACGACAGGGAGAGCTACGAGCAGTACTTC
.	TRBV3-1/TRBV3-2	.	TRBJ1-2	CASSQPELGGGYTF	TGTGCCAGCAGCCAGCCCGAACTGGGGGGTGGCTACACCTTC
.	TRBV28	TRBD1	TRBJ2-7	CASSHIPGQGEGSHEQYF	TGTGCCAGCAGCCACATACCCGGACAGGGTGAGGGATCCCACGAGCAGTACTTC
.	TRBV28	.	TRBJ1-6	CASSIQTGNPYNSPLHF	TGTGCCAGCAGTATTCAAACCGGGAACCCATATAATTCACCCCTCCACTTT
.	TRBV15	.	TRBJ1-1	CATSSSDGGNTEAFF	TGTGCCACCAGCAGCTCGGACGGGGGAAACACTGAAGCTTTCTTT
.	TRBV7-8	.	TRBJ1-1	CASSLFGGPEAFF	TGTGCCAGCAGCTTATTTGGGGGCCCCGAAGCTTTCTTT
.	TRBV9	TRBD1	TRBJ2-4	CASSVGGQGTKNIQYF	TGTGCCAGCAGCGTAGGGGGACAGGGGACCAAAAACATTCAGTACTTC
.	TRBV11-2	.	TRBJ2-3	CASSPHPRIQQGTDTQYF	TGTGCCAGCAGCCCCCACCCGAGAATCCAGCAGGGCACAGATACGCAGTATTTT
.	TRBV27	.	TRBJ2-5	CASSLFSGETQYF	TGTGCCAGCAGTCTTTTCTCGGGGGAGACCCAGTACTTC
.	TRBV4-3	.	TRBJ1-3	CASSQGAGTGNTIYF	TGCGCCAGCAGCCAAGGGGCCGGGACTGGAAACACCATATATTTT
.	TRBV7-3	.	TRBJ1-4	CASSRDYNEKLFF	TGTGCCAGCAGCAGGGACTATAATGAAAAACTGTTTTTT
.	TRBV5-1	.	TRBJ1-1	CASSLSGWMNTEAFF	TGCGCCAGCAGCTTGAGCGGGTGGATGAACACTGAAGCTTTCTTT
.	TRBV24-1	.	TRBJ1-5	CATSDGGRAGNQPQHF	TGTGCCACCAGTGACGGAGGGAGGGCGGGGAATCAGCCCCAGCATTTT
.	TRBV5-1	.	TRBJ2-5	CASSPGGGRETQYF	TGCGCCAGCAGCCCAGGGGGCGGGAGAGAGACCCAGTACTTC
few	TRBV11-2	.	TRBJ1-2	CASSWTTNYGYTF	TGTGCCAGCAGCTGGACAACTAACTATGGCTACACCTTC
.	TRBV6-1	TRBD1	TRBJ1-2	CASSVFGQGISYGYTF	TGTGCCAGCAGTGTATTCGGACAGGGGATTAGCTATGGCTACACCTTC
few	TRBV10-3	.	TRBJ1-2	CAISKDSPNYGYTF	TGTGCCATCAGCAAGGACAGCCCTAACTATGGCTACACCTTC
.	TRBV2	.	TRBJ1-2	CASNDRYGLYGYTF	TGTGCCAGCAATGACAGGTATGGACTCTATGGCTACACCTTC
.	TRBV21-1	.	TRBJ2-7	CASSQSGLAGGSSYEQYF	TGTGCCAGCAGCCAGTCAGGACTAGCGGGAGGAAGCTCCTACGAGCAGTACTTC
once	TRBV18	.	TRBJ1-2	CASSHTDRGYGYTF	TGTGCCAGCTCACACACGGACAGAGGGTATGGCTACACCTTC
once	TRBV5-1	.	TRBJ2-1	CASTTPGGSSYNEQFF	TGCGCCAGCACCACGCCAGGGGGGAGCTCCTACAATGAGCAGTTCTTC
.	TRBV7-3	.	TRBJ1-2	CASSLNLPTGLYGYTF	TGTGCCAGCAGCTTAAATCTCCCCACAGGTCTCTATGGCTACACCTTC
.	TRBV7-2	.	TRBJ2-2	CASSLNRARELFF	TGTGCCAGCAGCTTAAACAGGGCCCGGGAGCTGTTTTTT
.	TRBV10-3	.	TRBJ1-2	CAISQQTEISYYGYTF	TGTGCCATCAGCCAACAGACAGAGATCTCTTACTATGGCTACACCTTC
.	TRBV11-3	TRBD1	TRBJ2-4	CASSPGQGSDKNIQYF	TGTGCCAGCAGCCCCGGACAGGGGTCCGACAAAAACATTCAGTACTTC
.	TRBV6-5	.	TRBJ1-2	CASRQQGVGYTF	TGTGCCAGCAGACAACAGGGTGTCGGCTACACCTTC
.	TRBV12-3/TRBV12-4	.	TRBJ2-1	CASSPTPNEQFF	TGTGCCAGCAGTCCGACACCCAATGAGCAGTTCTTC
.	TRBV6-5	TRBD1	TRBJ2-7	CASSYFETGTYEQYF	TGTGCCAGCAGTTATTTCGAGACAGGGACCTACGAGCAGTACTTC
.	TRBV28	.	TRBJ2-3	CASSRGGGWDTQYF	TGTGCCAGCAGCCGAGGGGGGGGATGGGATACGCAGTATTTT
.	TRBV10-3	TRBD1	TRBJ2-7	CAISDPHRGYEQYF	TGTGCCATCAGTGATCCCCACAGGGGCTACGAGCAGTACTTC
.	TRBV7-2	.	TRBJ1-2	CASSLERLYGYTF	TGTGCCAGCAGCTTAGAAAGACTATATGGCTACACCTTC
.	TRBV7-2	TRBD2	TRBJ2-5	CASSLTVLAGVETQYF	TGTGCCAGCAGCTTAACGGTACTAGCGGGAGTGGAGACCCAGTACTTC